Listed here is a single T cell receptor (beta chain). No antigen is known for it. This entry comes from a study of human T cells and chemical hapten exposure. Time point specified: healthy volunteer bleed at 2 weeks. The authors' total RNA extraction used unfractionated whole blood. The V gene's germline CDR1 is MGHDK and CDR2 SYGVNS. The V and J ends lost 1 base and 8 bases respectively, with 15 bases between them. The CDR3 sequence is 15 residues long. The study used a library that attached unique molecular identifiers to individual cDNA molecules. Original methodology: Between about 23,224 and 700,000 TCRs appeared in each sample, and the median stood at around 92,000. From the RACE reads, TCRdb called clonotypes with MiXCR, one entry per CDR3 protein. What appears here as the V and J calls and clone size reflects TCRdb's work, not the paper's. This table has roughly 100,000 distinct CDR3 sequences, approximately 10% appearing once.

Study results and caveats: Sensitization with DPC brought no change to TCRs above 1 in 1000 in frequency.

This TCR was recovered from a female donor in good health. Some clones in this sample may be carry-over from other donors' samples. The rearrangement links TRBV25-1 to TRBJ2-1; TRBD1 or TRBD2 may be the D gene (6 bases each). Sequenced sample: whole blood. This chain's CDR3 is CASSEWGAGQYEQFF. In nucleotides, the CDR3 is TGTGCCAGCAGTGAATGGGGGGCCGGGCAATATGAGCAGTTCTTC.